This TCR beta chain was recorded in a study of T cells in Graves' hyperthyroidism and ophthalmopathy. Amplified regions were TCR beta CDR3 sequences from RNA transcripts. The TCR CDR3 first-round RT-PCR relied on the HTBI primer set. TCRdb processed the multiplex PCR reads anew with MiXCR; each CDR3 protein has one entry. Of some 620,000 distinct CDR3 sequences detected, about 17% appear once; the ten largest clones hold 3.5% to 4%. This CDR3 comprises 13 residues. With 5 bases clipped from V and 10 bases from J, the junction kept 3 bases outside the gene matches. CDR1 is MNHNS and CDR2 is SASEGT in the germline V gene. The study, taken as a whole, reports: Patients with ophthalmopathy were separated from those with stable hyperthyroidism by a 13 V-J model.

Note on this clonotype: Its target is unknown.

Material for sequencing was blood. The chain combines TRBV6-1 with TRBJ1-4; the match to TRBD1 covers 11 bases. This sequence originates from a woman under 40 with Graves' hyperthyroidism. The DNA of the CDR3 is TGTGCCAGCAGTTCCGGGACAGGGGGAAAACTGTTTTTT. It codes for CASSSGTGGKLFF.